What follows describes a single T cell receptor beta chain. The count of this clone is one. Its antigen remains undetermined. No per-base quality is available; no much larger clone lies one base away. CDR1 and CDR2, looked up from the germline V gene, are SGHRS and YFSETQ. The V end loses 4 bases and the J end loses 3 bases, and a stretch of 17 bases separates them. The CDR3 holds 15 amino acids from the cysteine to the phenylalanine. Just CDR3 DNA is preserved here, 45 bases in frame from base 1. The CDR3 regions of human TCRbeta chains were analyzed by immunosequencing. As for the original processing: TCRs in the repertoires were matched against a reference library of SARS-CoV-2-specific TCRs that had been generated with the MIRA antigen-specificity platform. Breadth was defined as the fraction of unique TCRs that were SARS-CoV-2-associated. Depth was defined as the fraction of total T cells that were SARS-CoV-2-associated. Using the MIRA data, each spike-specific TCR was assigned both to the spike region to which the TCR was reactive and to a CD4 or CD8 class. Log10-transformed breadth and depth values were compared by one-way ANOVA with Sidak's multiple comparisons tests. Here the immuneACCESS table is served through TCRdb, limited to in-frame sequences with V and J called. Missing clones are a known gap in these copies; in checked studies unresolved V genes cover under half, and the rest lacks a known reason. V and J calls and clone size come straight from that table; D and trimming were deduced from the DNA. The sample includes some 200,000 clones, with approximately 89% observed a single time. The top ten clonotypes cover less than 2% of the sample.

This record comes from a study of T cell responses to AZD1222 COVID-19 vaccine (dated by TCRdb to the early 2020s). About the study as a whole: TCR sequencing was performed for 230 to 250 trial participants, of whom about 200 were given two doses of AZD1222 and approximately 25 were given two doses of MenACWY control vaccine. Trial participants were enrolled by age into subgroups of 18-55, 56-69 and 70-plus years, and around 150, 28 and 57 TCR-sequenced participants, respectively, were included in these subgroups.

The label giving this sample's time point can be read as: about 28 days (+/-7) after the second vaccine dose. AZD1222 recipients with second doses at about 4 weeks or about 12 weeks were pooled, because spike-specific TCR depth and breadth did not differ between schedules. The vaccinee samples were drawn from two UK trials, COV001 and COV002, one of which was a single-blind randomized controlled phase 2/3 trial testing AZD1222 (ChAdOx1 nCoV-19) in healthy adults. For TCRbeta chain sequencing, PBMC samples from trial participants were taken at day 0 and at day 28 after the second dose. Overall study outcomes, separate from this receptor: Participants were mostly white British, with more females than males. The authors suggested clonal diversity may have been underestimated. In the small 56-69-year group, the increase in depth fell short of significance, most likely because of low power. Conclusions about previously exposed vaccinees are limited, since just six AZD1222 recipients were seropositive for SARS-CoV-2 at baseline. Reportedly, almost half of the unique spike-specific TCRs recognized epitopes lying outside the regions that are mutated in the B.1.351 and B.1.1.7 variants. Spike-specific TCR breadth and depth rose significantly after two AZD1222 doses compared with day 0 and with MenACWY recipients. Because no day 14 peak-response samples were available, repertoires were characterized only after the peak T cell response. The vaccine-associated CD4 TCRs covered the entire spike protein, and the dominant responses fell in regions 160-218 and 743-854.

The sequence came from an adult who received the AZD1222 COVID-19 vaccine. The V and J genes are TRBV5-1 and TRBJ2-7; the D gene is not confidently resolved. This specimen was peripheral blood, taken 28 days after the second AZD1222 dose. The bases are TGCGCCAGCAGCCCCCCTGAGGTCCCAGGCTACGAGCAGTACTTC. Translated, this is CASSPPEVPGYEQYF.